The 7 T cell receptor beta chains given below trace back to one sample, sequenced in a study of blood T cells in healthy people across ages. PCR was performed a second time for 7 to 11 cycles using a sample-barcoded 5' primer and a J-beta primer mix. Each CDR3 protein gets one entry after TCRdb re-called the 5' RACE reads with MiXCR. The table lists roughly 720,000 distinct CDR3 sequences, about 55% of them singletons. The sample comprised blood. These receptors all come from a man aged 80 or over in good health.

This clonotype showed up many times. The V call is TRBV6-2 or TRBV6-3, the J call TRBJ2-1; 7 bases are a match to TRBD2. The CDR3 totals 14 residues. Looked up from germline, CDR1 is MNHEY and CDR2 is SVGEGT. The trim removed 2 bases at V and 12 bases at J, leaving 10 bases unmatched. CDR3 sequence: CASSYAYSGRGQFF. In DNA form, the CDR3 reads TGTGCCAGCAGTTACGCCTACTCGGGGAGGGGGCAGTTCTTC.

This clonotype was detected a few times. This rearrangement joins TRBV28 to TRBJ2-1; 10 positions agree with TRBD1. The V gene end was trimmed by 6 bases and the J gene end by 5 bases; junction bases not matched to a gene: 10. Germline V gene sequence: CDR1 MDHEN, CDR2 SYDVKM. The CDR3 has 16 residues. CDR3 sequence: CASSARSGTGDNEQFF. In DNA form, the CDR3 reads TGTGCCAGCAGCGCGAGGTCCGGGACAGGGGACAATGAGCAGTTCTTC.

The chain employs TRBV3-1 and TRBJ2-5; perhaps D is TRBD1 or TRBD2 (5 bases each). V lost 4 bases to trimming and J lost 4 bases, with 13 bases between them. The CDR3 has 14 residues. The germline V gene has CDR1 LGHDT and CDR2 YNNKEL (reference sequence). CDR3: CASSRSSGGETQYF. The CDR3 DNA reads TGTGCCAGCAGCCGTTCAAGTGGGGGAGAGACCCAGTACTTC.

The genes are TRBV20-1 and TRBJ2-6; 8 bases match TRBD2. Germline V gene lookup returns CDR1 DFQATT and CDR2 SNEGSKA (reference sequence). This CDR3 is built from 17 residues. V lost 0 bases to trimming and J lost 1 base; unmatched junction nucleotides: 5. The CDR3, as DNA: TGCAGTGCTAGAGACTCCCTAGCGGGTTCTGGGGCCAACGTCCTGACTTTC. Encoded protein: CSARDSLAGSGANVLTF.

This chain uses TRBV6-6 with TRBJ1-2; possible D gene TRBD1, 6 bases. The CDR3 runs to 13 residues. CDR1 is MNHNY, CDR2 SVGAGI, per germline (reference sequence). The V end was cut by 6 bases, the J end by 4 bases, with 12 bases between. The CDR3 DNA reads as TGTGCCAGCAGCTCTCAGGGGTCCTATGGCTACACCTTC. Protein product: CASSSQGSYGYTF.

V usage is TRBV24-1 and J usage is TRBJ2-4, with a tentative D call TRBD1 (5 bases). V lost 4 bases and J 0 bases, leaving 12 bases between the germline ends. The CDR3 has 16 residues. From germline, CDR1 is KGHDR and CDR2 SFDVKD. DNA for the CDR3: TGTGCCACCAGTGACTCGACAGTAGGAGCCAAAAACATTCAGTACTTC. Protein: CATSDSTVGAKNIQYF.

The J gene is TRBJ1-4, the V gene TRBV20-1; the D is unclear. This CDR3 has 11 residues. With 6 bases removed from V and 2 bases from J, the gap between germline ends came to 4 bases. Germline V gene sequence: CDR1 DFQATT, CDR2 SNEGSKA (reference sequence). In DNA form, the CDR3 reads TGCAGTGCCCGGACTAATGAAAAACTGTTTTTT. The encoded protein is CSARTNEKLFF.